Given below is one T cell receptor beta chain in context. This sample was included in a study of blood T cell repertoires in COVID-19. Study summary: Sites across the United States, Italy and Spain contributed samples from acute and convalescent COVID-19. From T cells, B-cell-depleted T cells, or PBMCs came the material, which was cDNA or gDNA.

V lost 7 bases to trimming and J lost 4 bases; unmatched junction nucleotides: 9. The CDR3 has 14 amino acids. Germline V gene data show CDR1 as MGHDK and CDR2 as SYGVNS. As originally analysed: Quantification of nucleated cells was approximated via reference gene primer amplification. The table came from immunoSEQ multiplex PCR; TCRdb's copy has only in-frame clones and leaves some out. V, J and clone size reflect that table, while D and trimming were determined from the DNA. The profile shows approximately 180,000 clones, 88% of them singletons. This chain uses TRBV25-1 with TRBJ1-2; 7 bases are a match to TRBD1. The TCR originated in a man aged 40-55 years with active or convalescent COVID-19. Sequenced sample: peripheral blood. CDR3 DNA sequence: TGTGCCAGCAAATCAACAGGGGCCGTCTATGGCTACACCTTC. This sequence encodes CASKSTGAVYGYTF.